This T cell receptor (beta chain) was profiled in a study of beta chain features in type 1 diabetes. Looked up from germline, CDR1 is SEHNR and CDR2 is FQNEAQ (reference sequence). The CDR3 sequence is 16 residues long. V was clipped by 5 bases and J by 7 bases; unmatched bases: 10. Reverse transcription of all isolated RNA meant that expressed TCRB transcripts were sequenced. The assay was immunoSEQ multiplex PCR, and TCRdb's table has in-frame clones only and misses some. Found here are about 120,000 clones, around 15% of them singletons; the top ten hold 2.6%. Turning to this clone: No antigen is known for it. This sequence may be a read error, since a much larger clone differs from it by one base.

Study-wide points: Naive, central memory and Treg TCRB repertoires seemed to resemble each other more closely in patients than they did in healthy donors. Whether HLA type influences TCRB rearrangement remained unresolved here. Significant though moderate, a shortening of TCRB CDR3s appeared in all four CD4+ subsets of Type 1 diabetes patients.

Sequenced: central memory CD4+ T cells from blood. This chain links TRBV7-9 with TRBJ2-5, with 13 nucleotides matching TRBD2. The receptor was isolated from a man younger than 35 with type 1 diabetes. The CDR3 is CASSAGTSGTSGTQYF. The CDR3 DNA follows: TGTGCCAGCAGCGCGGGGACTAGCGGGACGTCCGGGACCCAGTACTTC.